These 25 T cell receptor beta chains were sequenced from one sample in a study of beta chain features in type 1 diabetes. The investigators reverse transcribed all of the isolated RNA, so they sequenced expressed TCRB transcripts. Measured with immunoSEQ multiplex PCR; TCRdb has only the in-frame clones, and not every one. The sample has tens of thousands of clones, about 51% seen once. Sequenced sample: Tregs from blood. These receptors came from a woman between 18 and 29 years old in good health.

This chain links TRBV7-8 with TRBJ2-1; D is possibly TRBD2 (5 bases). Trimming stripped 1 base from V and 10 bases from J, with 14 bases between. The CDR3 extends over 14 amino acids. The V gene's germline CDR1 is SGHVS and CDR2 FQNEAQ. CDR3 DNA: TGTGCCAGCAGCTTAGTGGCGGGCTATGGGGAGCAGTTCTTC. This codes for CASSLVAGYGEQFF.

This clone was observed a handful of times. V and J are TRBV6-1 and TRBJ1-1; D gene ambiguous. This CDR3 spans 14 amino acids. Germline lookup yields CDR1 MNHNS and CDR2 SASEGT. Trimming removed 6 bases from V and 3 bases from J, with 14 bases in between. Here the CDR3 reads CASSPSRRDTEAFF. The DNA of the CDR3 is TGTGCCAGCAGCCCGAGTCGGAGAGACACTGAAGCTTTCTTT.

J is TRBJ1-2 and V is TRBV7-9; 10 bases line up with TRBD1. The CDR3 loop spans 14 amino acids. The germline CDR1 and CDR2 sequences are SEHNR and FQNEAQ (reference sequence). Trimming removed 7 bases from V and 6 bases from J; junction bases left unmatched: 8. CDR3 sequence reads: CASIRTGGNDGYTF. The DNA of the CDR3 is TGTGCCAGCATCCGGACAGGGGGTAATGATGGCTACACCTTC. The entire variable domain, with the rest obtained from reference TRBV7-9 and TRBJ1-2, is as follows: DTGVSQNPRHKITKRGQNVTFRCDPISEHNRLYWYRQTLGQGPEFLTYFQNEAQLEKSRLLSDRFSAERPKGSFSTLEIQRTEQGDSAMYLCASIRTGGNDGYTFGSGTRLTVV.

The genes are TRBV9 and TRBJ2-5; the D gene is possibly TRBD2 (6 bases). The germline V gene encodes CDR1 SGDLS and CDR2 YYNGEE. Trimming took 2 bases from V and 5 from J, leaving 13 bases between them. The CDR3 covers 14 residues. The CDR3 region is CASSVGGGRETQYF. CDR3 nucleotide sequence: TGTGCCAGCAGCGTGGGAGGAGGGCGGGAGACCCAGTACTTC.

Only a few counts were recorded for this clone. CDR3 sequence reads: CASSLGTTPYNEQFF. DNA of the CDR3: TGTGCCAGCAGCCTCGGGACTACACCCTACAATGAGCAGTTCTTC. The chain is built from TRBV4-2 and TRBJ2-1, with 7 bases that match TRBD2. This CDR3 region has 15 residues. Trimming removed 4 bases from V and 2 bases from J; junction bases left unmatched: 5. Germline CDR1 reads LGHNA; CDR2 reads YNFKEQ.

The rearrangement joins TRBV2 to TRBJ1-2; 12 bases map to TRBD1. V shed 7 bases and J 8 bases; nucleotides not matched to a gene: 8. Germline V gene data show CDR1 as SNHLY and CDR2 as FYNNEI. The CDR3 consists of 14 residues. CDR3 nucleotide sequence: TGTGCCAGCACTTACCGGGACAGGGGGCGAGGCTACACCTTC. Residues: CASTYRDRGRGYTF.

The V gene is TRBV30, the J gene TRBJ2-6; D may be TRBD2 (5 bases). The ends were cut back, 2 bases at V and 0 bases at J, with 14 bases in the middle. Germline CDR1 reads GTSNPN; CDR2 reads SVGIG (reference sequence). The CDR3 is 17 amino acids. DNA of the CDR3: TGTGCCTGGAGTATAGGAGGCTTTTTCTCTGGGGCCAACGTCCTGACTTTC. Its protein product is CAWSIGGFFSGANVLTF. Combining the CDR3 with reference TRBV30 and TRBJ2-6 gives the whole variable domain SQTIHQWPATLVQPVGSPLSLECTVEGTSNPNLYWYRQAAGRGLQLLFYSVGIGQISSEVPQNLSASRPQDRQFILSSKKLLLSDSGFYLCAWSIGGFFSGANVLTFGAGSRLTVL.

This clone has a handful of counts. This rearrangement joins TRBV7-2 to TRBJ2-7; possible D gene TRBD2, 6 bases. The germline V gene encodes CDR1 SGHTA and CDR2 FQGNSA. This CDR3 comprises 16 residues. Trimming cost V 2 bases and J 2 bases, with 16 bases left between them. CDR3 in amino acids: CASSLNVGSAAYEQYF. The CDR3 DNA follows: TGTGCCAGCAGCTTAAATGTCGGGAGTGCCGCCTACGAGCAGTACTTC.

This chain connects TRBV28 to TRBJ1-1; D uncertain. This CDR3 is 14 amino acids long. Trimming removed 5 bases from V and 10 bases from J, with 20 bases in between. Germline CDR1 reads MDHEN; CDR2 reads SYDVKM. CDR3 coding DNA: TGTGCCAGCAGTCCCTCTACAGTTCCCCAAGGAGCTTTCTTT. It encodes CASSPSTVPQGAFF.

This clone came up a few times. J is TRBJ2-1 and V is TRBV29-1; 13 bases are shared with TRBD2. V lost 7 bases to trimming and J lost 5 bases; unmatched junction nucleotides: 8. The CDR3 contains 15 residues. Looked up from germline, CDR1 is SQVTM and CDR2 is ANQGSEA. The CDR3 is CSGWTSGSRHNEQFF. The CDR3 DNA is TGCAGCGGCTGGACTAGCGGGAGTCGACACAATGAGCAGTTCTTC.

The chain uses TRBV19 and TRBJ2-3; 9 bases map to TRBD2. V shed 1 base and J 4 bases; nucleotides not matched to a gene: 6. This CDR3 is built from 16 residues. Germline V CDR1 and CDR2: LNHDA, SQIVND (reference sequence). CDR3 DNA sequence: TGTGCCAGTAGTATAGGGACAGCGGGAGGATCAGATACGCAGTATTTT. Amino acid sequence: CASSIGTAGGSDTQYF.

Only a few counts were recorded for this clone. The genes are TRBV4-3 and TRBJ1-2; D is ambiguous. The CDR3 covers 16 residues. CDR1 is LGHNA and CDR2 is YSLEER in the germline V gene. The ends were cut back, 0 bases at V and 7 bases at J, with 18 bases in the middle. CDR3: CASSQETPGELGGYTF. DNA for the CDR3: TGCGCCAGCAGCCAAGAAACCCCCGGGGAGTTGGGTGGCTACACCTTC.

This clone was observed a few times. The chain carries TRBV5-1 and TRBJ2-1; tentatively, D is TRBD1 (5 bases). CDR1 and CDR2 (germline): SGHRS, YFSETQ. V was cut by 0 bases and J by 12 bases, with 10 bases left in between. The CDR3 spans 12 residues. The CDR3 DNA sequence: TGCGCCAGCAGCTTGGAAGAAGGGGTGCAGTTCTTC. It is translated as CASSLEEGVQFF.

This clone was seen more than once but under ten times. The genes are TRBV7-2 and TRBJ2-1, with 11 bases that match TRBD1. The CDR3 has 16 amino acids. Germline CDR1 SGHTA, CDR2 FQGNSA. Germline trimming cut 3 bases from V and 8 bases from J; bases unmatched to any gene: 9. The DNA for the CDR3 is TGTGCCAGCAGCTTTGTCGGACAGGGGGCGGCCTATGAGCAGTTCTTC. It yields the protein CASSFVGQGAAYEQFF.

The gene calls are TRBV11-3 and TRBJ1-3; TRBD1 might be the D (6 bases). The CDR3 contains 13 residues. The germline V and J ends were trimmed by 4 bases and 6 bases, with 10 bases remaining between them. Germline values: CDR1 SGHNT, CDR2 YENEEA. The CDR3 spells CASSSGTLNTIYF. CDR3 DNA sequence: TGTGCCAGCAGCTCCGGGACACTAAACACCATATATTTT.

The genes are TRBV30 and TRBJ2-7, with D perhaps matching TRBD2 (5 bases). The germline V gene has CDR1 GTSNPN and CDR2 SVGIG (reference sequence). V was cut by 0 bases and J by 4 bases, with 7 bases left in between. CDR3 length: 12 residues. The CDR3 is CAWSVRDYEQYF. The CDR3, as DNA: TGTGCCTGGAGTGTCCGGGATTACGAGCAGTACTTC.

V is TRBV28 and J is TRBJ2-5; 13 bases line up with TRBD2. The germline V gene has CDR1 MDHEN and CDR2 SYDVKM. V was clipped by 5 bases and J by 2 bases; unmatched bases: 8. The CDR3 length is 17 residues. CDR3 bases: TGTGCCAGCAGTCCGGGACTAGCGGGACCCCTTCAAGAGACCCAGTACTTC. Residues: CASSPGLAGPLQETQYF.

This clone was seen only a few times. This rearrangement joins TRBV28 to TRBJ1-6; no firm D call. V gave up 6 bases and J gave up 8 bases, with 14 bases separating them. The V gene's germline CDR1 is MDHEN and CDR2 SYDVKM. This CDR3 is 14 amino acids long. CDR3 coding DNA: TGTGCCAGCAGCCGTCTGGGAGACGATTCACCCCTCCACTTT. It codes for CASSRLGDDSPLHF.

V gene TRBV29-1 combines with J gene TRBJ2-3; tentative D call: TRBD1 (5 bases). V was clipped by 3 bases and J by 2 bases, with 12 bases between them. The length of the CDR3 is 14 residues. Germline V gene sequence: CDR1 SQVTM, CDR2 ANQGSEA. CDR3 DNA: TGCAGCGTTGAGCGACAGACATTCACAGATACGCAGTATTTT. Protein sequence: CSVERQTFTDTQYF.

This clone has only a few counts. V is TRBV7-9 and J is TRBJ1-2, with 10 bases that match TRBD1. Per the germline V gene, CDR1 is SEHNR and CDR2 is FQNEAQ (reference sequence). V was pared by 5 bases and J by 10 bases, with 10 bases of the junction left unmatched. The CDR3 spans 14 residues. CDR3 nucleotides: TGTGCCAGCAGCCCATCGTCGACAGGGGGCGCCTACACCTTC. Residues: CASSPSSTGGAYTF.

The chain joins TRBV7-9 to TRBJ2-3; weak D call: TRBD2 (6 bases). CDR3 length equals 15 residues. Between the trimmed V and J ends, which lost 5 bases and 3 bases, there was a span of 15 bases. Germline assignment: CDR1 SEHNR and CDR2 FQNEAQ (reference sequence). The CDR3 region is CASSAGGLATDTQYF. The DNA for the CDR3 is TGTGCCAGCAGCGCCGGAGGGCTAGCGACAGATACGCAGTATTTT.

This clone was detected only a few times. V and J are TRBV5-1 and TRBJ2-4; TRBD1 matches 7 bases. This CDR3 is built from 18 residues. V lost 0 bases, J lost 4 bases, and 13 bases stayed unmatched. Germline CDR1 is SGHRS and CDR2 is YFSETQ. This chain's CDR3 is CASSLAAGGMSFKNIQYF. CDR3 DNA sequence: TGCGCCAGCAGCTTGGCGGCAGGGGGTATGAGTTTTAAAAACATTCAGTACTTC.

The rearrangement uses TRBV27 and TRBJ2-1; 7 positions agree with TRBD1. The CDR3 spans 15 residues. V dropped 5 bases and J dropped 5; count of bases not matched to a gene: 9. The germline gives CDR1 MNHEY, CDR2 SMNVEV (reference sequence). Written as DNA, the CDR3 is TGTGCCAGCAGTCCCCGGGACAGACGAGACAATGAGCAGTTCTTC. Translation gives CASSPRDRRDNEQFF.

This clone was counted a few times. The chain combines TRBV28 with TRBJ1-2, with 9 bases lining up with TRBD1. The V segment lost 5 bases and the J segment 8 bases; nucleotides outside the gene matches: 6. The CDR3 runs 13 residues. The germline gives CDR1 MDHEN, CDR2 SYDVKM. The CDR3 sequence: CASSGTGHGGYTF. For the CDR3, the DNA is TGTGCCAGCAGTGGGACAGGGCATGGAGGCTACACCTTC.

J is TRBJ2-1 and V is TRBV19, with TRBD2 matching 16 bases. V dropped 5 bases and J dropped 6; count of bases not matched to a gene: 7. This CDR3 has 17 amino acids. Germline CDR1 is LNHDA and CDR2 is SQIVND (reference sequence). Here the CDR3 DNA reads TGTGCCAGTAGTCCGGGACTAGCGGGAGGGAGGATCAATGAGCAGTTCTTC. It codes for CASSPGLAGGRINEQFF.